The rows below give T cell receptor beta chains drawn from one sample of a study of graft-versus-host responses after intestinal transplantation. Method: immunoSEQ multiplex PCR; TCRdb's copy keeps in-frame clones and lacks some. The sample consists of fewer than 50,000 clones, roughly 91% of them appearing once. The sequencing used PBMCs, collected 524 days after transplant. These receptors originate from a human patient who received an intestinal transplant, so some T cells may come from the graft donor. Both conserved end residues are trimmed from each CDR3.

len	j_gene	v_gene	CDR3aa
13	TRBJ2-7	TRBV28	ASSLDMGGSYEQY
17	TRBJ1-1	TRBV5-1	ASSFFGVVRGAVNTEAF
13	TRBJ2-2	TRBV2	ASSVYQGYTGELF
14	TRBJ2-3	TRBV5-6	ASSLVRLADTDTQY
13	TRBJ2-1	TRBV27	ASSAPLRVSNEQF
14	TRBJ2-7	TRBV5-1	ASSSMAMGVVYEQY
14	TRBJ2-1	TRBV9	ASSVAALAGGNEQF
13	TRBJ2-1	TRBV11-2	ASSLIQREYNEQF
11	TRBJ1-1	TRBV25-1	ASGFGRNTEAF
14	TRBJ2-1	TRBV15	ATSRQRTGIDNEQF
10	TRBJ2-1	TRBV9	ASSVGVNEQF
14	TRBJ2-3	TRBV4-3	ASSQDTGVATDTQY
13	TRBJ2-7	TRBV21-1	ASSPLGQITYEQY
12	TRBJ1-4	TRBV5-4	ASSSWTQDEKLF
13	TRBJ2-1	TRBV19	ASRLARWVGNEQF
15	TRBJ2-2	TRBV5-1	ASRPLATRSDTGELF
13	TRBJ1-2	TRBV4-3	ASSQDVGGNYGYT
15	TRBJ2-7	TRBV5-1	ASSFVTPGQGHYEQY
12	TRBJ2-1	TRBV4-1	ASSRATSDNEQF
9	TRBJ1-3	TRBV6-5	ASTGGNTIY
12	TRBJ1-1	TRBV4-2	ASSPGLGPTEAF
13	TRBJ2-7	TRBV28	ASSLWKGTADEQY
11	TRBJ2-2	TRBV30	AWRGVGTGELF
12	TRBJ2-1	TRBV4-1	ASSQVGLYNEQF
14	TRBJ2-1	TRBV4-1	ASSPLGLAGDNGQF
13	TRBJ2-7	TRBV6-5	ASSYSWDRDYEQY
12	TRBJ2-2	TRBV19	ASKGQGVAGELF
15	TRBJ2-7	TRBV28	ASSFTKRRSLSYEQY
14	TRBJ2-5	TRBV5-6	ASSYPLSVGQETQY
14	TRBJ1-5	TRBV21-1	ASSKGRQHSNQPQH
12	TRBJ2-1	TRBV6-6	ASSYGLVAGEQF
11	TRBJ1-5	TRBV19	ASRYDRFQPQH
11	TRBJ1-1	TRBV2	ASEGTANTEAF
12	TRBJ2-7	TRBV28	ASSIPGGGYEQY
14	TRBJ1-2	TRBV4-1	ASSQGISPSNYGYT
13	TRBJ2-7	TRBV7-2	ASSPQGASYYEQY
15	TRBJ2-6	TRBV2	ASSEFWVGSGANVLT
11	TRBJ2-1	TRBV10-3	AISASGYNEQF
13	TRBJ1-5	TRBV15	ATSRTGGSNQPQH
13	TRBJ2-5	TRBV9	ASSPQGALGETQY
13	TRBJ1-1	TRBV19	ASSMGNINRAEAF
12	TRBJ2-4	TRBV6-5	ASSYGGSGNIQY
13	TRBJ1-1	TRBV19	ASRKGTDLNTEAF
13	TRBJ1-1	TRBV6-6	ASSSPVGGNTEAF
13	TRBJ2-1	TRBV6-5	ASSSPGRAAGEQF
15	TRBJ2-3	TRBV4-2	ASSSQDRTSGGSTQY
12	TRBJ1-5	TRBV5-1	ASSQGGSNQPQH
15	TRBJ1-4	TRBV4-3	ASSQDEVVATNEKLF
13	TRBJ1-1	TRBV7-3	ASSPQGAMNTEAF
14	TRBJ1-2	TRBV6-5	ASSYFHTETGARYT